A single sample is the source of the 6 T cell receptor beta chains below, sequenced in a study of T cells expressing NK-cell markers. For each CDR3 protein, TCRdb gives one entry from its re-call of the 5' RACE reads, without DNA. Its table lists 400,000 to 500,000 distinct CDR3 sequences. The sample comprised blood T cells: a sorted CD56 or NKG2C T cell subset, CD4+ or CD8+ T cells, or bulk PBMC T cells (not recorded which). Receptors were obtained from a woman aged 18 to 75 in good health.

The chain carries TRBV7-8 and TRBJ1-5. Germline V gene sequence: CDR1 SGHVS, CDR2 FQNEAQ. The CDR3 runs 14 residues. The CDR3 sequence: CASSFAESNQPQHF. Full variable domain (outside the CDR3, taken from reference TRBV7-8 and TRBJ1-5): GAGVSQSPRYKVAKRGQDVALRCDPISGHVSLFWYQQALGQGPEFLTYFQNEAQLDKSGLPSDRFFAERPEGSVSTLKIQRTQQEDSAVYLCASSFAESNQPQHFGDGTRLSIL.

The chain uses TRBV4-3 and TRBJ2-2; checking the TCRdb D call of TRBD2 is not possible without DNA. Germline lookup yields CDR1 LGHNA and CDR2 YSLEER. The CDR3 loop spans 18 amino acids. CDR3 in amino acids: CASSQDLGLAGYPGELFF.

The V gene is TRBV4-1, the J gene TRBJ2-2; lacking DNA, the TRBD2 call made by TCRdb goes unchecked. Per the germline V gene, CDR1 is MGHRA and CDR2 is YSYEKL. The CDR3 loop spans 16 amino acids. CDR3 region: CASSQGQRLNTGELFF.

The CDR3 spells CSAREPRVGDYGYTF. The chain combines TRBV20-1 with TRBJ1-2; the TRBD1 assignment by TCRdb is unverifiable without DNA. This CDR3 region has 15 residues. Per germline, CDR1 DFQATT and CDR2 SNEGSKA (reference sequence).

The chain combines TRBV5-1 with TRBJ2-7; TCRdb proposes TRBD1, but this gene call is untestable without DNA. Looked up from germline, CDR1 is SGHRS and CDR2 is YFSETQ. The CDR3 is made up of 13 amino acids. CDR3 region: CASSSGRGYEQYF.

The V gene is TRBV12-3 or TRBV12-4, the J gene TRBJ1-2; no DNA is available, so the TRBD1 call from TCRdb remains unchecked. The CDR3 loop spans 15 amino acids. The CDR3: CASSPGQGRSLGYTF.